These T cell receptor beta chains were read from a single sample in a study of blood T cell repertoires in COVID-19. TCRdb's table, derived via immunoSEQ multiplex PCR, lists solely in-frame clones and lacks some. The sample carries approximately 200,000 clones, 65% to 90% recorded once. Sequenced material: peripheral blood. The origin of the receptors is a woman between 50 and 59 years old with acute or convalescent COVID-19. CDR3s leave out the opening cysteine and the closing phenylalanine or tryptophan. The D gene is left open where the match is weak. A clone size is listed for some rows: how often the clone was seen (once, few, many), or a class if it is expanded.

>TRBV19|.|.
ASSIESQGWWNTEAF
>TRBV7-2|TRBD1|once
ASSYRGPETQY
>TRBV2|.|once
ASTGGSGTEAF
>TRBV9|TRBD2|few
ASSDGGGPNTGELF
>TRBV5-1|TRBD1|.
ASSLATDRGGSPLH
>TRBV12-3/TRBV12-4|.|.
ASSPLSSEQY
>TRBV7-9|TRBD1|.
ASSLWTGGEETQY
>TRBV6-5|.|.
ASIFTTGNTGELF
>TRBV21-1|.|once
ASSCVGPTILAGGGPYEQY
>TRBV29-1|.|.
SVRGTEAF
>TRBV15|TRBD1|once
ATSRRQGGNTIY
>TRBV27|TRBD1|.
ASSSEKTGGRGTEAF
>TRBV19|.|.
ASSILGVHSSQPQH
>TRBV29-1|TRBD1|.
SVDDRVEQY
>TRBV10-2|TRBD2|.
ASSESALAGPQY
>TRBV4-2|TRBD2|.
ASSRVPGSGGETQY
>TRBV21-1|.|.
ASNVPRGEQY
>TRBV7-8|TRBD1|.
ASSKQGVGNEQF
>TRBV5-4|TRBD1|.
ASSPGTGRNTIY
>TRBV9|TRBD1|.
ASSVGQGQLETQY
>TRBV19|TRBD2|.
ASSFLAGGRF
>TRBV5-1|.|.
ASSLMLDRNEQY
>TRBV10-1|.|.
ASNWAPTPYNEQF
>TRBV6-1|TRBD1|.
ASSEALGQGSYEQY
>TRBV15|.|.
ATSRGGNSYNEQF
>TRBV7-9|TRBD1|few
ASRVAVGGNTEAF
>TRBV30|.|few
AWSVNSVNYGYT